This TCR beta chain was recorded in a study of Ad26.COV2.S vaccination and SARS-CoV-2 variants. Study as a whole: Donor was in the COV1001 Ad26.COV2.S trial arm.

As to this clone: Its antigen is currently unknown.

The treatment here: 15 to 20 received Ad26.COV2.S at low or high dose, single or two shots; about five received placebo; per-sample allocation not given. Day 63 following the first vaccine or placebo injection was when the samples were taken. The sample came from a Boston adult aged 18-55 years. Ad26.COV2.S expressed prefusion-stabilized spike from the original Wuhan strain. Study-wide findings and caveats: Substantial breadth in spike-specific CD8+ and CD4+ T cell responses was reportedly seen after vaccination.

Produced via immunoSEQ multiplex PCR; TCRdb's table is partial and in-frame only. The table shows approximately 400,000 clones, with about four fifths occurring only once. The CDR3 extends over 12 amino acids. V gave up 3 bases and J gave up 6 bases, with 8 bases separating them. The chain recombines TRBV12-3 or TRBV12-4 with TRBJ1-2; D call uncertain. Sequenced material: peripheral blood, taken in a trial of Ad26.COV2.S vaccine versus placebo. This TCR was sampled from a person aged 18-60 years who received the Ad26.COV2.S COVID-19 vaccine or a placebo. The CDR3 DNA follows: TGTGCCAGCAGTTTGGAAGGGCATGGCTACACCTTC. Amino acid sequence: CASSLEGHGYTF.